This TCR beta chain emerged from a study of shared clonotypes between healthy human individuals. Overall study: With ages of 18 to 49, the donors were a couple of women and a few men.

Repertoires were generated with immunoSEQ multiplex PCR, while TCRdb's copy carries only in-frame clones and drops some. The table includes around 2,000,000 clones, 85% to 95% detected once. J lost 3 bases, V lost 4 bases, and 12 bases had no gene match. The CDR3 runs to 17 residues. CDR1 is SGHRS, CDR2 YFSETQ, per germline. The sequence derives from a man aged 18 to 29 in good health. Specimen: naive CD4+ T cells sorted from blood. Noted subset: CD45RA+ positively selected. The chain recombines TRBV5-1 with TRBJ2-3; 9 bases are a match to TRBD2. The CDR3 reads CASSPGAGGLQTDTQYF. As DNA, the CDR3 is TGCGCCAGCAGCCCGGGCGCGGGAGGGTTACAAACAGATACGCAGTATTTT. Filled out from reference TRBV5-1 and TRBJ2-3, the complete variable domain reads KAGVTQTPRYLIKTRGQQVTLSCSPISGHRSVSWYQQTPGQGLQFLFEYFSETQRNKGNFPGRFSGRQFSNSRSEMNVSTLELGDSALYLCASSPGAGGLQTDTQYFGPGTRLTVL.